This T cell receptor (beta chain) derives from a study of T cell responses to AZD1222 COVID-19 vaccine. Study-level findings and limits: At baseline, seropositivity was found in only a handful of AZD1222 recipients. Donor demographics were predominantly white British with a female majority; clonal diversity may be underestimated.

As regards this clone: Its target is unknown.

The data were produced by immunoSEQ multiplex PCR, yet TCRdb's version contains in-frame clones alone and is incomplete. Of about 160,000 clones in the sample, about nine tenths are singletons; the top ten hold under 2.5%. J was trimmed by 7 bases and V by 3 bases; bases with no gene match: 6. CDR3 length equals 15 residues. Germline V gene lookup returns CDR1 SGHTA and CDR2 FQGNSA. The sequence was collected from an adult in good health. The genes are TRBV7-2 and TRBJ2-3; 11 positions match TRBD2. This material consisted of peripheral blood, taken on day 0 of AZD1222 vaccination. CDR3 nucleotide sequence: TGTGCCAGCAGCTTTAGCGGGGGGGAAGCTCATACGCAGTATTTT. It yields the protein CASSFSGGEAHTQYF.